This T cell receptor (beta chain) was sequenced for a study of cytomegalovirus exposure and HLA in healthy donors. CDR3 size: 15 residues. V lost 3 bases to trimming and J lost 2 bases, with 11 bases between them. Germline CDR1 is LNHDA and CDR2 is SQIVND (reference sequence). Use of 60 Vbeta and 13 Jbeta primers characterized the PCR. Assay used: immunoSEQ multiplex PCR; TCRdb lists only in-frame clones, some missing. The table lists over 85,000 clones, 60% to 75% of them singletons. As concerns this clone: The target antigen is unknown.

Study outcomes and limitations: Some segments of the V type, notably TRBV6-2 and TRBV6-3, were excluded as indistinguishable. Fewer N-insertions (relative to the roughly 660-donor mean) were reportedly seen in an Asian-associated ancestry cluster in a later analysis. Sequencing depth roughly uniform across donors was assumed in presence/absence analyses. For most TCR beta V segments, an earlier analysis put the productive rate at about 90% or about 30% of the time.

The genes are TRBV19 and TRBJ1-5; a weak D match, TRBD1 (5 bases). The clonotype comes from a female donor in good health and CMV-seronegative. Sample: PBMCs. CDR3 protein: CASSIPGYGNQPQHF. Written as DNA, the CDR3 is TGTGCCAGTAGTATCCCAGGGTATGGCAATCAGCCCCAGCATTTT.